The rows below give T cell receptor beta chains drawn from one sample of a study of tumor-infiltrating lymphocytes in primary liver carcinoma. TCRdb reprocessed the multiplex PCR reads with MiXCR, giving one entry per CDR3 protein. The sample contains tens of thousands of distinct CDR3 sequences, 60% to 80% of which appear only once. Source material: liver tumor tissue from sampling region 4. Source of these receptors: a woman aged 55-69 years with primary liver carcinoma and hepatitis B virus infection. CDR3s include the opening cysteine and the closing phenylalanine or tryptophan. Each record gives: D gene, V gene, clone size, J gene, CDR3 protein, CDR3 DNA. The D gene is left open where the match is weak. Clone sizes are given selectively: once, few, many, or a class where the clone is expanded.

D gene: TRBD1
V gene: TRBV12-5
clone size: NA
J gene: TRBJ2-1
CDR3 protein: CVSGSGQGLNNEQFF
CDR3 DNA: TGTGTTAGTGGTTCCGGACAGGGGCTTAATAATGAGCAGTTCTTC

D gene: NA
V gene: TRBV6-1
clone size: NA
J gene: TRBJ2-1
CDR3 protein: CTSGREAGDYNEQFF
CDR3 DNA: TGTACCAGCGGACGAGAGGCGGGTGACTATAATGAGCAGTTCTTC

D gene: NA
V gene: TRBV11-3
clone size: NA
J gene: TRBJ2-6
CDR3 protein: CASSSEGAGRANVLTF
CDR3 DNA: TGTGCCAGCAGCTCTGAAGGGGCGGGTAGGGCTAACGTCCTGACGTTC

D gene: NA
V gene: TRBV7-2
clone size: NA
J gene: TRBJ1-6
CDR3 protein: CASSLAIISSSYNSPLHF
CDR3 DNA: TGTGCCAGCAGCTTAGCCATAATATCTAGCTCCTATAATTCACCCCTCCACTTT

D gene: NA
V gene: TRBV6-1
clone size: NA
J gene: TRBJ2-7
CDR3 protein: CASSEACIPPIYEQYF
CDR3 DNA: TGTGCTAGCAGTGAGGCTTGTATCCCTCCCATCTACGAGCAGTACTTC

D gene: TRBD2
V gene: TRBV30
clone size: many
J gene: TRBJ2-1
CDR3 protein: CAWSEPTLAGGQFF
CDR3 DNA: TGTGCCTGGAGTGAACCCACTCTAGCGGGAGGGCAGTTCTTC

D gene: TRBD2
V gene: TRBV7-9
clone size: many
J gene: TRBJ2-7
CDR3 protein: CASSSRGGVYEQYF
CDR3 DNA: TGTGCCAGCAGCTCCCGGGGGGGCGTCTACGAGCAGTACTTC

D gene: NA
V gene: TRBV20-1
clone size: NA
J gene: TRBJ2-3
CDR3 protein: CSASRGSSSTDTQYF
CDR3 DNA: TGCAGTGCTAGCCGAGGGTCCTCTAGCACAGATACGCAGTATTTT

D gene: NA
V gene: TRBV6-1
clone size: NA
J gene: TRBJ2-7
CDR3 protein: CTSSEAFDGYEQYF
CDR3 DNA: TGTACGAGCAGTGAAGCTTTCGATGGGTACGAGCAATACTTC

D gene: TRBD1
V gene: TRBV7-9
clone size: many
J gene: TRBJ1-1
CDR3 protein: CASSPRDRGMNTEAFF
CDR3 DNA: TGTGCCAGCAGCCCTAGGGACAGGGGAATGAACACTGAAGCTTTCTTT

D gene: NA
V gene: TRBV14
clone size: NA
J gene: TRBJ1-2
CDR3 protein: CASSQDRGGVYGYTF
CDR3 DNA: TGTGCCAGCAGCCAAGATAGGGGGGGCGTCTATGGCTACACCTTC

D gene: TRBD2
V gene: TRBV29-1
clone size: NA
J gene: TRBJ2-1
CDR3 protein: CSVHQASGTSRKGAQIF
CDR3 DNA: TGCAGCGTCCACCAGGCTAGCGGGACGTCCCGAAAGGGTGCGCAGATCTTC

D gene: NA
V gene: TRBV6-1
clone size: NA
J gene: TRBJ2-7
CDR3 protein: CASSVTFEGYEQYF
CDR3 DNA: TGTGCCAGCAGTGTAACTTTCGAGGGGTACGAGCAGTATTTC

D gene: NA
V gene: TRBV11-2
clone size: NA
J gene: TRBJ2-7
CDR3 protein: CASSLDPVETHEQYF
CDR3 DNA: TGTGCCAGCAGCTTAGACCCTGTGGAGACCCACGAGCAGTACTTC

D gene: TRBD1
V gene: TRBV6-5
clone size: NA
J gene: TRBJ2-5
CDR3 protein: CASSATGTGEETQGF
CDR3 DNA: TGTGCCAGCAGTGCCACCGGGACAGGGGAAGAGACCCAGGGCTTC

D gene: TRBD1
V gene: TRBV5-4
clone size: once
J gene: TRBJ1-1
CDR3 protein: CASSPGQDRNTETFF
CDR3 DNA: TGTGCCAGCAGCCCCGGACAGGACCGGAACACTGAAACTTTCTTT

D gene: NA
V gene: TRBV11-3
clone size: NA
J gene: TRBJ2-1
CDR3 protein: CANSPPGDSNYNGQFF
CDR3 DNA: TGTGCCAACAGCCCCCCCGGAGATTCCAATTACAATGGCCAGTTCTTC

D gene: NA
V gene: TRBV2
clone size: NA
J gene: TRBJ2-2
CDR3 protein: CASRGLTGAGELSF
CDR3 DNA: TGTGCCAGCAGGGGATTGACCGGGGCCGGGGAGCTGTCTTTT

D gene: TRBD2
V gene: TRBV7-6
clone size: NA
J gene: TRBJ2-1
CDR3 protein: CASSVAGTSGSNEQFF
CDR3 DNA: TGTGCCAGCAGCGTAGCCGGGACTAGCGGGAGCAATGAGCAGTTCTTC

D gene: NA
V gene: TRBV28
clone size: few
J gene: TRBJ1-1
CDR3 protein: CASSLVVGTGAEVFF
CDR3 DNA: NA

D gene: TRBD2
V gene: TRBV28
clone size: many
J gene: TRBJ2-7
CDR3 protein: CASSLAGGTKYEQYF
CDR3 DNA: TGTGCCAGCAGTTTAGCGGGAGGTACGAAATACGAGCAGTACTTC

D gene: NA
V gene: TRBV6-6
clone size: NA
J gene: TRBJ1-5
CDR3 protein: CASSYPTGGNQSQHF
CDR3 DNA: TGTGCCAGCAGTTACCCGACCGGGGGCAATCAGTCCCAGCATTTT

D gene: NA
V gene: TRBV6-5
clone size: NA
J gene: TRBJ1-5
CDR3 protein: CASSPLGRDRFSNQPQHF
CDR3 DNA: TGTGCCAGCAGCCCCTTGGGCAGGGATAGGTTTAGCAATCAGCCCCAGCATTTT

D gene: NA
V gene: TRBV29-1
clone size: NA
J gene: TRBJ2-6
CDR3 protein: CSVGWGDSGANVLTF
CDR3 DNA: TGCAGCGTCGGATGGGGGGATTCTGGGGCCAACGTTCTGACTTTC

D gene: TRBD1
V gene: TRBV11-2
clone size: NA
J gene: TRBJ1-1
CDR3 protein: CVSSLTRGRVEAFF
CDR3 DNA: TGTGTCAGCAGCTTAACCAGGGGGCGAGTTGAAGCTTTCTTT

D gene: NA
V gene: TRBV11-2
clone size: NA
J gene: TRBJ1-5
CDR3 protein: CANSLGDMQHF
CDR3 DNA: TGTGCCAACAGCTTGGGAGATATGCAGCATTTT

D gene: NA
V gene: TRBV6-5
clone size: NA
J gene: TRBJ2-3
CDR3 protein: CASSYSLALIPDTQYF
CDR3 DNA: TGTGCTAGCAGTTACTCCCTAGCCCTCATCCCAGATACGCAGTATTTT

D gene: NA
V gene: TRBV12-5
clone size: NA
J gene: TRBJ2-7
CDR3 protein: CASGSMGHGYEQYF
CDR3 DNA: TGTGCTAGTGGTTCGATGGGACATGGGTACGAGCAGTACTTC